One and the same sample provided the 13 T cell receptor beta chains below, sequenced in a study of T cells in Graves' hyperthyroidism and ophthalmopathy. Researchers amplified the TCR beta CDR3 regions from RNA transcripts. The TCR CDR3 was amplified in a first-round RT-PCR using the HTBI primer set. TCRdb reanalysed the multiplex PCR reads using MiXCR and keeps one entry per CDR3 protein. The table lists over 700,000 distinct CDR3 sequences, under 20% of them singletons. Material for sequencing was blood. The receptors stem from a woman aged 50 to 65 with Graves' hyperthyroidism that later progressed to Graves' ophthalmopathy.

This clonotype was counted a few times. This sequence joins TRBV7-9 and TRBJ1-2, with D perhaps TRBD1 (5 bases). CDR1 is SEHNR, CDR2 FQNEAQ, per germline (reference sequence). The length of the CDR3 is 13 residues. The V end was cut by 5 bases, the J end by 6 bases, with 13 bases between. CDR3 region: CASSQRGADGYTF. For the CDR3, the DNA is TGTGCCAGCAGCCAGCGGGGCGCCGATGGCTACACCTTC.

The genes are TRBV29-1 and TRBJ2-7; 8 bases map to TRBD1. Trimming took 7 bases from V and 2 from J; bases not matched to a gene: 10. The length of the CDR3 is 14 residues. Per germline, CDR1 SQVTM and CDR2 ANQGSEA. CDR3 coding DNA: TGCAGCGCTTCGGACAGGGCGGGTACCTACGAGCAGTACTTC. As protein: CSASDRAGTYEQYF.

The rearrangement joins TRBV6-2 or TRBV6-3 to TRBJ2-3; 11 bases align to TRBD2. The CDR3 contains 16 residues. Germline loops: CDR1 MNHEY, CDR2 SVGEGT. The V gene end was trimmed by 6 bases and the J gene end by 9 bases; junction bases not matched to a gene: 14. The CDR3 DNA is TGTGCCAGCAGGAAAGATAGCGGGGGGGTTTCAAGAACGCAGTATTTT. This gives the protein CASRKDSGGVSRTQYF.

This clonotype has a count of ten or more. The chain employs TRBV3-1 and TRBJ1-5; D might be TRBD1 (5 bases). Germline V CDR1 and CDR2: LGHDT, YNNKEL (reference sequence). Trimming shortened V by 0 bases and J by 1 base, and 7 bases separated the two germline ends. This CDR3 spans 15 amino acids. The CDR3 DNA follows: TGTGCCAGCAGCCAAGACTGGGGCAGCAATCAGCCCCAGCATTTT. It encodes CASSQDWGSNQPQHF. The full variable domain, rest sourced from reference TRBV3-1 and TRBJ1-5, is DTAVSQTPKYLVTQMGNDKSIKCEQNLGHDTMYWYKQDSKKFLKIMFSYNNKELIINETVPNRFSPKSPDKAHLNLHINSLELGDSAVYFCASSQDWGSNQPQHFGDGTRLSIL.

The table lists this clonotype with a few counts. The V gene is TRBV20-1, the J gene TRBJ2-7; 8 bases line up with TRBD2. Germline CDR1 and CDR2: DFQATT and SNEGSKA (reference sequence). The CDR3 totals 16 residues. The V gene end was trimmed by 6 bases and the J gene end by 2 bases; junction bases not matched to a gene: 15. The CDR3 sequence: CSAGLAGGDITYEQYF. CDR3 DNA: TGCAGTGCCGGACTAGCAGGAGGGGATATCACCTACGAGCAGTACTTC.

This clonotype was seen repeatedly, ten times or more. The V and J genes are TRBV11-2 and TRBJ2-1, with D uncertain. Germline V gene data show CDR1 as SGHAT and CDR2 as FQNNGV. Trimming shortened V by 0 bases and J by 7 bases, and 19 bases separated the two germline ends. The CDR3 is 17 amino acids. This CDR3 is CASSLDSSPIQWNEQFF. As DNA, the CDR3 is TGTGCCAGCAGCTTAGATTCATCCCCCATTCAGTGGAATGAGCAGTTCTTC.

The sample holds a few counts of this clonotype. The chain recombines TRBV19 with TRBJ1-2; D is possibly TRBD1 (6 bases). Germline lookup yields CDR1 LNHDA and CDR2 SQIVND (reference sequence). V gave up 4 bases and J gave up 6 bases, with 15 bases separating them. The CDR3 is 14 residues long. In nucleotides, the CDR3 is TGTGCCAGTAGTAGTGACAGGCCGGCGGATGGCTACACCTTC. It specifies CASSSDRPADGYTF.

The CDR3 protein is CASRPTSGDPTDTQYF. In nucleotides, the CDR3 is TGTGCCAGCAGGCCCACTAGCGGGGACCCTACAGATACGCAGTATTTT. This chain uses TRBV12-3 or TRBV12-4 with TRBJ2-3; 10 nucleotides match TRBD2. The V segment lost 6 bases and the J segment 3 bases; nucleotides outside the gene matches: 9. The CDR3 runs 16 residues.

The CDR3 bases are TGTGCCAGTCCCGTCGGACTGCTCAATTCACCCCTCCACTTT. It codes for CASPVGLLNSPLHF. This rearrangement joins TRBV2 to TRBJ1-6; D remains unclear. Germline assignment: CDR1 SNHLY and CDR2 FYNNEI. With 9 bases removed from V and 7 bases from J, the gap between germline ends came to 16 bases. CDR3 length equals 14 residues.

The CDR3 sequence: CAWSGGTGEDGYTF. CDR3 DNA sequence: TGTGCCTGGAGTGGGGGGACAGGGGAGGATGGCTACACCTTC. The V call is TRBV30, the J call TRBJ1-2; TRBD1 matches at 10 bases. V shed 1 base and J 6 bases; nucleotides not matched to a gene: 5. Looked up from germline, CDR1 is GTSNPN and CDR2 is SVGIG (reference sequence). The CDR3 runs to 14 residues.

The rearrangement joins TRBV12-5 to TRBJ1-1; 8 nucleotides match TRBD1. Per germline, CDR1 LGHNT and CDR2 FRNRAP. The V segment lost 6 bases and the J segment 4 bases; nucleotides outside the gene matches: 7. The length of the CDR3 is 14 residues. CDR3 DNA sequence: TGTGCTAGTGGCATGCAGGGGGCGACCACTGAAGCTTTCTTT. As protein: CASGMQGATTEAFF. The full variable domain, with the rest looked up from reference TRBV12-5 and TRBJ1-1, is DARVTQTPRHKVTEMGQEVTMRCQPILGHNTVFWYRQTMMQGLELLAYFRNRAPLDDSGMPKDRFSAEMPDATLATLKIQPSEPRDSAVYFCASGMQGATTEAFFGQGTRLTVV.

This clonotype occurred a few times. The chain combines TRBV7-9 with TRBJ1-6, with D hard to call. There are 12 residues in the CDR3. CDR1 is SEHNR and CDR2 is FQNEAQ in the germline V gene (reference sequence). The V end lost 5 bases, the J end lost 11 bases, and 10 bases lay between the germline ends. The CDR3, as DNA: TGTGCCAGCAGCCCCCCTGGGGCACCCCTCCACTTT. Its translation: CASSPPGAPLHF.

This clonotype has a count of ten or more. The CDR3 reads CASSPYGGDRYLNTEAFF. DNA for the CDR3: TGTGCCAGCAGCCCGTACGGGGGGGACAGATATTTGAACACTGAAGCTTTCTTT. The V and J genes are TRBV3-1 and TRBJ1-1; 7 bases are shared with TRBD1. V lost 4 bases to trimming and J lost 0 bases; unmatched junction nucleotides: 14. CDR1 and CDR2 from the germline V gene are LGHDT and YNNKEL (reference sequence). The CDR3 runs to 18 residues.